The clone carrying this T cell receptor (beta chain) was observed many times. Its specificity is not known. CDR3-region Arm-PCR and iRepertoire HTBI primers produced the TCR beta libraries. TCRdb processed the multiplex PCR reads anew with MiXCR; each CDR3 protein has one entry. Here the sample spans about 370,000 distinct CDR3 sequences, about 16% being singletons. The data are from a study of regulatory T cells in long-lasting Graves disease. Regarding the study as a whole: Persistent disease was characterized by preferential usage of TRBV28, TRBJ1-2 and TRBJ2-5.

Germline trimming cut 2 bases from V and 3 bases from J; bases unmatched to any gene: 0. This CDR3 spans 14 amino acids. CDR1 SGDLS and CDR2 YYNGEE come from the germline V gene. Time point defined: newly diagnosed GD, antithyroid drugs for less than 3 months. Scientists built the TCR library using RNA that was extracted from PBMCs. The clonotype comes from a female donor with Graves disease. Material: peripheral blood mononuclear cells (PBMCs), obtained at new diagnosis, from a patient treated with antithyroid drugs. The chain carries TRBV9 and TRBJ1-2; TRBD1 aligns across 11 bases. CDR3 residues: CASSVDRGHYGYTF. The CDR3 coding sequence is TGTGCCAGCAGCGTGGACAGGGGGCACTATGGCTACACCTTC.